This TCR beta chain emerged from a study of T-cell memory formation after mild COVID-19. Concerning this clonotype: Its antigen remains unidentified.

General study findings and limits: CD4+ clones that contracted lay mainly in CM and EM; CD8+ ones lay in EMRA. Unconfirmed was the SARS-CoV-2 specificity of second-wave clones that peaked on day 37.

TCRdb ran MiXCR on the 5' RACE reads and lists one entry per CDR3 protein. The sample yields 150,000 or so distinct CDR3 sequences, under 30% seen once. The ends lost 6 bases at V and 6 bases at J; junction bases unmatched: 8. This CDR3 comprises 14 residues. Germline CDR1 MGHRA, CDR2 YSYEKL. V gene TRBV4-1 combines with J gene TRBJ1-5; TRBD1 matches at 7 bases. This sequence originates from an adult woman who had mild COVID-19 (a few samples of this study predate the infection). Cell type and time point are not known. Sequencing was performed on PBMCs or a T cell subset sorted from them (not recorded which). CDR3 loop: CASSPQGGGQPQHF. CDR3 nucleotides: TGCGCCAGCAGTCCCCAGGGGGGAGGTCAGCCCCAGCATTTT.